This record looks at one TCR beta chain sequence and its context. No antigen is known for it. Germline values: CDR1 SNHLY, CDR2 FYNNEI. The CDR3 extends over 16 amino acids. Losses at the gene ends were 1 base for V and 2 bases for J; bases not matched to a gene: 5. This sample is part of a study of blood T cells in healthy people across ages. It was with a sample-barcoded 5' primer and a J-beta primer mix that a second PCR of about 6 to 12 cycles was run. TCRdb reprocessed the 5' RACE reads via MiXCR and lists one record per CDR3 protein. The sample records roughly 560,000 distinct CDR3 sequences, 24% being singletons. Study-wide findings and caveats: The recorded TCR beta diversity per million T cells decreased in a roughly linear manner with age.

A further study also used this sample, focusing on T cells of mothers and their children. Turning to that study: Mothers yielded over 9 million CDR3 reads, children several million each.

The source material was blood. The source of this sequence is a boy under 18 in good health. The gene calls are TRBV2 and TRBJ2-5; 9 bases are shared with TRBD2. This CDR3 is CASSEGAGGFQETQYF. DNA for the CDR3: TGTGCCAGCAGTGAAGGGGCGGGAGGGTTTCAAGAGACCCAGTACTTC.